This TCR beta chain was observed in a study of blood T cell repertoires in COVID-19. Overall study context: The cDNA or gDNA used as material had been derived from T cells, B-cell-depleted T cells, or PBMCs.

TCRdb's table, derived via immunoSEQ multiplex PCR, lists solely in-frame clones and lacks some. The sample has about 270,000 clones; more than 80% are singletons. The clonotype originates from a woman under 30 who had recovered from COVID-19. The sample consisted of PBMCs or T cells enriched from blood (not recorded which).

CDR3 protein: CASSPRGSYEQYF. CDR3 sequence (DNA): TGTGCCAGCAGCCCGCGGGGCTCCTACGAGCAGTACTTC. V gene TRBV7-9 combines with J gene TRBJ2-7; the D gene is possibly TRBD2 (6 bases). V gave up 5 bases and J gave up 0 bases, with 8 bases separating them. This CDR3 spans 13 amino acids. CDR1 and CDR2 from the germline V gene are SEHNR and FQNEAQ (reference sequence).